One sample yielded the 16 T cell receptor beta chains listed below, sequenced in a study of Tregs in tolerant kidney transplant recipients. The data were produced by immunoSEQ multiplex PCR, yet TCRdb's version contains in-frame clones alone and is incomplete. The sample lists nearly 95,000 clones, 93% seen once, with 0.46% in the top ten. The sample was CD4+ T cells from blood, taken before the transplant. Receptor source: a human donor who received a combined kidney and bone marrow transplant.

This chain connects TRBV7-3 to TRBJ2-2, with 15 bases aligning to TRBD2. With V trimmed by 4 bases and J by 11 bases, 14 bases remained unmatched. Germline V gives CDR1 SGHTA, CDR2 FQGTGA. The CDR3 totals 18 residues. The CDR3 protein is CASSSPGLAGGPRQELFF. CDR3 in DNA: TGTGCCAGCAGCTCGCCGGGACTAGCGGGGGGTCCCCGTCAAGAGCTGTTTTTT.

This clone was seen a single time. J is TRBJ1-2 and V is TRBV2, with 8 bases aligning to TRBD1. With 6 bases clipped from V and 9 bases from J, the junction kept 18 bases outside the gene matches. The germline CDR1 and CDR2 sequences are SNHLY and FYNNEI. The CDR3 has 16 residues. The CDR3 DNA is TGTGCCAGCAGACTAGCGACAGGGGTAGTTTCCATGCGCTACACCTTC. This encodes CASRLATGVVSMRYTF.

The sample holds one count of this clone. The rearrangement joins TRBV5-1 to TRBJ1-2, with D hard to call. Deletions cut 9 bases from V and 3 bases from J, with 6 bases between. CDR3 length: 10 residues. CDR1 and CDR2 (germline): SGHRS, YFSETQ. Written as DNA, the CDR3 is TGCGCCAAGCCCCACTATGGCTACACCTTC. It encodes CAKPHYGYTF.

This chain joins TRBV4-3 and TRBJ2-5; D may be TRBD2 (5 bases). V was clipped by 0 bases and J by 3 bases, with 8 bases between them. Looked up from germline, CDR1 is LGHNA and CDR2 is YSLEER. The CDR3 consists of 14 residues. The CDR3 protein is CASSQDHGKETQYF. The CDR3 DNA is TGCGCCAGCAGCCAAGATCACGGGAAAGAGACCCAGTACTTC.

The chain combines TRBV6-5 with TRBJ2-7; D might be TRBD1 (7 bases). The CDR3 loop spans 15 amino acids. Trimming left V 0 bases short and J 5 bases short, with 14 bases between. CDR1 is MNHEY, CDR2 SVGAGI, per germline. CDR3 nucleotides: TGTGCCAGCAGTTACTCGACAGGGAGGCGGCACGAGCAGTACTTC. Translating gives CASSYSTGRRHEQYF.

The chain couples TRBV7-9 to TRBJ2-3; D may be TRBD2 (6 bases). The CDR3 totals 16 residues. V was cut by 1 base and J by 1 base, with 12 bases left in between. CDR1 SEHNR and CDR2 FQNEAQ come from the germline V gene (reference sequence). CDR3 loop: CASSLVASARTDTQYF. The CDR3 region has the DNA TGTGCCAGCAGCTTAGTAGCTAGCGCGCGCACAGATACGCAGTATTTT.

The chain has TRBV5-5 and TRBJ2-7, with D maybe TRBD2 (5 bases). The germline gives CDR1 SGHKS, CDR2 YYEKEE (reference sequence). V lost 0 bases and J 3 bases, leaving 19 bases between the germline ends. This CDR3 contains 17 residues. CDR3 protein: CASSLGFGSREGYEQYF. In DNA, the CDR3 is TGTGCCAGCAGCTTGGGATTCGGATCTCGTGAGGGCTACGAGCAGTACTTC.

The chain employs TRBV30 and TRBJ2-3, with 11 bases that match TRBD2. The length of the CDR3 is 15 residues. V dropped 4 bases and J dropped 3; count of bases not matched to a gene: 6. Germline values: CDR1 GTSNPN, CDR2 SVGIG (reference sequence). The CDR3 DNA follows: TGTGCCTGGAACATCGGGACTAGCGGTACAGATACGCAGTATTTT. It yields the protein CAWNIGTSGTDTQYF.

The chain has TRBV5-1 and TRBJ2-3; TRBD2 matches 13 bases. The CDR3 runs to 17 residues. Germline trimming cut 4 bases from V and 0 bases from J; bases unmatched to any gene: 5. Germline values: CDR1 SGHRS, CDR2 YFSETQ. Here the CDR3 DNA reads TGCGCCAGCAGCCTTGGACTAGCGGGGGTTAGCACAGATACGCAGTATTTT. It translates to CASSLGLAGVSTDTQYF.

Worth noting for this clone: The sample holds other DNA sequences that translate to the same CDR3. V gene TRBV4-3 combines with J gene TRBJ1-6; D is possibly TRBD1 (6 bases). Germline CDR1 and CDR2: LGHNA and YSLEER. V was clipped by 5 bases and J by 5 bases, with 13 bases between them. The CDR3 has 15 amino acids. The CDR3 DNA follows: TGCGCCAGCAGCTACAGGACAGCGGATAATTCACCCCTCCACTTT. This gives the protein CASSYRTADNSPLHF.

The J gene is TRBJ2-1, the V gene TRBV6-5, with D unclear. This CDR3 contains 14 residues. Germline assignment: CDR1 MNHEY and CDR2 SVGAGI. V lost 4 bases and J 2 bases, leaving 9 bases between the germline ends. Written as DNA, the CDR3 is TGTGCCAGCAGTTCCCGGGTGACCTACAATGAGCAGTTCTTC. It is translated as CASSSRVTYNEQFF.

The chain links TRBV19 to TRBJ2-3; TRBD2 agrees at 7 bases. The CDR3 is 15 amino acids. CDR1 LNHDA and CDR2 SQIVND come from the germline V gene (reference sequence). After removal of 6 bases from V and 5 bases from J, the junction contained 11 bases not matched to a gene. CDR3 loop: CASRKGAGNGDTQYF. As DNA, the CDR3 is TGTGCCAGTAGGAAGGGAGCGGGGAATGGAGATACGCAGTATTTT.

This clone was seen once. CDR3 sequence reads: CSVERGNGGEQYF. The CDR3 bases are TGCAGCGTTGAACGGGGGAATGGGGGCGAGCAGTACTTC. This sequence joins TRBV29-1 and TRBJ2-7, with D tentatively TRBD2 (6 bases). The V end was cut by 2 bases, the J end by 6 bases, with 14 bases between. The CDR3 covers 13 residues. The germline CDR1 and CDR2 sequences are SQVTM and ANQGSEA.

V is TRBV7-2 and J is TRBJ1-5; a weak D match, TRBD1 (6 bases). Germline loops: CDR1 SGHTA, CDR2 FQGNSA. This CDR3 comprises 16 residues. V was trimmed by 5 bases and J by 4 bases, leaving 18 bases between them. CDR3 bases: TGTGCCAGCAGCCCGACCTGGGGGGGGCAGAATCAGCCCCAGCATTTT. Residues: CASSPTWGGQNQPQHF.

CDR3 bases: TGTGCCAGCAGGGCGACAGGAACCTCTGGGGCCAACGTCCTGACTTTC. Amino acids: CASRATGTSGANVLTF. The V gene is TRBV28, the J gene TRBJ2-6; possible D gene TRBD1, 6 bases. Deletions cut 6 bases from V and 0 bases from J, with 12 bases between. The CDR3 is 16 amino acids. CDR1 MDHEN and CDR2 SYDVKM come from the germline V gene.

The chain is built from TRBV4-1 and TRBJ1-5, with 9 bases that match TRBD1. Germline values: CDR1 MGHRA, CDR2 YSYEKL. There are 13 residues in the CDR3. V was pared by 4 bases and J by 5 bases, with 0 bases of the junction left unmatched. The CDR3 region is CASSRTGDQPQHF. The CDR3 coding sequence is TGCGCCAGCAGCCGGACAGGGGATCAGCCCCAGCATTTT.